Listed below are T cell receptor beta chains from one sample, sequenced in a study of blood T cell repertoires in COVID-19. Sequencing was performed with immunoSEQ multiplex PCR; in TCRdb, only in-frame clones are kept and a portion is missing. The sample has 100,000 or so clones; around 76% are singletons. Sequencing used peripheral blood. The receptors shown here come from a woman in her 70s with acute or convalescent COVID-19. Each CDR3 is given with its conserved first and last residue. Fields, in order: D gene, V gene, J gene, clone size, CDR3 protein, CDR3 DNA. A D gene is named only where the DNA matches it firmly. Only some rows state a clone size, as once, few, many or a class for expanded clones.

d_gene: -; v_gene: TRBV2; j_gene: TRBJ1-1; abundance: few; CDR3aa: CASREEAVANTEAFF; CDR3nt: TGTGCCAGCAGGGAGGAGGCAGTTGCCAACACTGAAGCTTTCTTT
d_gene: -; v_gene: TRBV5-1; j_gene: TRBJ1-1; abundance: -; CDR3aa: CASKVPGNTEAFF; CDR3nt: TGCGCCAGCAAGGTGCCGGGGAACACTGAAGCTTTCTTT
d_gene: TRBD1; v_gene: TRBV28; j_gene: TRBJ1-1; abundance: -; CDR3aa: CASSLFQGAMNTEAFF; CDR3nt: TGTGCCAGCAGTTTATTCCAGGGGGCTATGAACACTGAAGCTTTCTTT
d_gene: -; v_gene: TRBV28; j_gene: TRBJ1-5; abundance: -; CDR3aa: CATGRAGQPQHF; CDR3nt: TGTGCCACAGGGAGGGCGGGTCAGCCCCAGCATTTT
d_gene: TRBD1; v_gene: TRBV6-1; j_gene: TRBJ2-7; abundance: -; CDR3aa: CASSEGDSSYEQYF; CDR3nt: TGTGCCAGCAGTGAAGGGGACAGCTCCTACGAGCAGTACTTC
d_gene: -; v_gene: TRBV5-1; j_gene: TRBJ1-2; abundance: once; CDR3aa: CASSFAGRDYGYTF; CDR3nt: TGCGCCAGCAGCTTCGCGGGCCGTGACTATGGCTACACCTTC
d_gene: TRBD1; v_gene: TRBV7-2; j_gene: TRBJ1-2; abundance: -; CDR3aa: CASSPRTGANYGYTF; CDR3nt: TGTGCCAGCAGCCCGAGGACAGGAGCTAACTATGGCTACACCTTC
d_gene: -; v_gene: TRBV25-1; j_gene: TRBJ1-5; abundance: -; CDR3aa: CASSSKGQPQHF; CDR3nt: TGTGCCAGCAGCTCGAAGGGGCAGCCCCAGCATTTT
d_gene: -; v_gene: TRBV27; j_gene: TRBJ1-5; abundance: -; CDR3aa: CASSLSTSNQPQHF; CDR3nt: TGTGCCAGCAGTTTATCGACAAGCAATCAGCCCCAGCATTTT
d_gene: -; v_gene: TRBV7-9; j_gene: TRBJ1-1; abundance: once; CDR3aa: CASSLGYSFTEAFF; CDR3nt: TGTGCCAGCAGCTTAGGTTACAGTTTCACTGAAGCTTTCTTT
d_gene: -; v_gene: TRBV7-9; j_gene: TRBJ1-1; abundance: -; CDR3aa: CASSYGQSDTEAFF; CDR3nt: TGTGCCAGCAGCTATGGACAGAGCGACACTGAAGCTTTCTTT
d_gene: TRBD1; v_gene: TRBV19; j_gene: TRBJ1-5; abundance: -; CDR3aa: CASSIFRGQSNQPQHF; CDR3nt: TGTGCCAGTAGTATTTTCAGGGGACAGAGCAATCAGCCCCAGCATTTT
d_gene: TRBD1; v_gene: TRBV12-3/TRBV12-4; j_gene: TRBJ2-2; abundance: -; CDR3aa: CASSYRGAGELFF; CDR3nt: TGTGCCAGCAGTTACAGGGGGGCCGGGGAGCTGTTTTTT
d_gene: TRBD1; v_gene: TRBV2; j_gene: TRBJ1-4; abundance: -; CDR3aa: CASTGQANEKLFF; CDR3nt: TGTGCCAGCACGGGACAGGCTAATGAAAAACTGTTTTTT
d_gene: -; v_gene: TRBV5-4; j_gene: TRBJ2-5; abundance: -; CDR3aa: CASSRTVQETQYF; CDR3nt: TGTGCCAGCAGTCGGACAGTCCAAGAGACCCAGTACTTC
d_gene: -; v_gene: TRBV11-2; j_gene: TRBJ2-6; abundance: -; CDR3aa: CASSLDPGYRYSSGANVLTF; CDR3nt: TGTGCCAGCAGCTTAGACCCAGGGTACCGTTACTCTTCTGGGGCCAACGTCCTGACTTTC
d_gene: TRBD1; v_gene: TRBV10-3; j_gene: TRBJ2-5; abundance: -; CDR3aa: CAIGQGETQYF; CDR3nt: TGTGCCATTGGACAGGGCGAGACCCAGTACTTC
d_gene: -; v_gene: TRBV5-6; j_gene: TRBJ1-6; abundance: few; CDR3aa: CASSQHQGYSPLHF; CDR3nt: TGTGCCAGCAGCCAACATCAGGGTTATTCACCCCTCCACTTT
d_gene: -; v_gene: TRBV4-3; j_gene: TRBJ1-2; abundance: medium-sized; CDR3aa: CASSQSGGQAYGYTF; CDR3nt: TGCGCCAGCAGCCAATCGGGGGGGCAGGCCTATGGCTACACCTTC
d_gene: -; v_gene: TRBV30; j_gene: TRBJ1-1; abundance: -; CDR3aa: CAWGRVLEAFF; CDR3nt: TGTGCCTGGGGGAGGGTACTTGAAGCTTTCTTT
d_gene: -; v_gene: TRBV20-1; j_gene: TRBJ2-5; abundance: -; CDR3aa: CSARGGETQYF; CDR3nt: TGCAGTGCTAGGGGCGGGGAGACCCAGTACTTC
d_gene: TRBD2; v_gene: TRBV2; j_gene: TRBJ2-3; abundance: -; CDR3aa: CASSDVRGVGDTQYF; CDR3nt: TGTGCCAGCAGTGACGTCCGGGGGGTTGGAGATACGCAGTATTTT
d_gene: -; v_gene: TRBV4-2; j_gene: TRBJ2-5; abundance: -; CDR3aa: CASSQVGGTEETQYF; CDR3nt: TGTGCCAGCAGCCAAGTAGGAGGGACAGAAGAGACCCAGTACTTC
d_gene: -; v_gene: TRBV3-1/TRBV3-2; j_gene: TRBJ2-5; abundance: -; CDR3aa: CASGIRAGQETQYF; CDR3nt: TGTGCCAGCGGCATCAGGGCGGGACAAGAGACCCAGTACTTC
d_gene: -; v_gene: TRBV9; j_gene: TRBJ1-1; abundance: many; CDR3aa: CASSVADRLLPAFF; CDR3nt: TGTGCCAGCAGCGTAGCTGACAGACTTCTCCCTGCTTTCTTT
d_gene: TRBD1; v_gene: TRBV29-1; j_gene: TRBJ1-2; abundance: -; CDR3aa: CSVDKTGRYGYTF; CDR3nt: TGCAGCGTTGACAAGACAGGGAGGTATGGCTACACCTTC
d_gene: -; v_gene: TRBV15; j_gene: TRBJ2-7; abundance: -; CDR3aa: CATSTTGYEQYF; CDR3nt: TGTGCCACCAGTACGACAGGCTACGAGCAGTACTTC
d_gene: TRBD1; v_gene: TRBV9; j_gene: TRBJ1-2; abundance: once; CDR3aa: CASSVDSGGNGYTF; CDR3nt: TGTGCCAGCAGCGTAGATTCAGGGGGAAATGGCTACACCTTC
d_gene: -; v_gene: TRBV21-1; j_gene: TRBJ1-1; abundance: once; CDR3aa: CASSKAKASQGTPFGAFF; CDR3nt: TGTGCCAGCAGCAAAGCCAAAGCCTCACAGGGGACCCCCTTCGGGGCTTTCTTT
d_gene: TRBD1; v_gene: TRBV2; j_gene: TRBJ1-5; abundance: -; CDR3aa: CASSARQGSNQPQHF; CDR3nt: TGTGCCAGCAGTGCCCGACAGGGGAGCAATCAGCCCCAGCATTTT
d_gene: TRBD1; v_gene: TRBV7-8; j_gene: TRBJ1-2; abundance: -; CDR3aa: CASSLAGAGGGYGYTF; CDR3nt: TGTGCCAGCAGCTTAGCGGGGGCAGGGGGCGGCTATGGCTACACCTTC
d_gene: -; v_gene: TRBV5-4; j_gene: TRBJ2-2; abundance: -; CDR3aa: CASSPPGISTGELFF; CDR3nt: TGTGCCAGCAGCCCGCCGGGAATATCTACCGGGGAGCTGTTTTTT
d_gene: TRBD1; v_gene: TRBV10-2; j_gene: TRBJ1-6; abundance: few; CDR3aa: CASSRDRPSPLHF; CDR3nt: TGCGCCAGCAGCCGGGACAGGCCTTCACCCCTCCACTTT
d_gene: TRBD1; v_gene: TRBV19; j_gene: TRBJ1-5; abundance: -; CDR3aa: CASSPGTGRIGNQPQHF; CDR3nt: TGTGCCAGTAGTCCTGGGACAGGGAGGATAGGGAATCAGCCCCAGCATTTT
d_gene: -; v_gene: TRBV19; j_gene: TRBJ1-5; abundance: -; CDR3aa: CASGPPQPQHF; CDR3nt: TGTGCCAGTGGCCCTCCGCAGCCCCAGCATTTT
d_gene: TRBD2; v_gene: TRBV5-1; j_gene: TRBJ2-2; abundance: -; CDR3aa: CASSLPSGGANTGELFF; CDR3nt: TGCGCCAGCAGCTTGCCTAGCGGGGGGGCGAACACCGGGGAGCTGTTTTTT
d_gene: -; v_gene: TRBV7-2; j_gene: TRBJ1-1; abundance: -; CDR3aa: CASRAGNTEAFF; CDR3nt: TGTGCCAGCAGGGCGGGGAACACTGAAGCTTTCTTT
d_gene: -; v_gene: TRBV19; j_gene: TRBJ1-6; abundance: few; CDR3aa: CASSGGVGYSPLHF; CDR3nt: TGTGCCAGCAGTGGAGGGGTAGGTTATTCACCCCTCCACTTT
d_gene: -; v_gene: TRBV27; j_gene: TRBJ1-5; abundance: -; CDR3aa: CASSLSPPGLRGQPQHF; CDR3nt: TGTGCCAGCAGTTTATCTCCCCCAGGGCTAAGGGGTCAGCCCCAGCATTTT
d_gene: -; v_gene: TRBV19; j_gene: TRBJ1-1; abundance: -; CDR3aa: CASSNGMNTEAFF; CDR3nt: TGTGCCAGTAGTAACGGGATGAACACTGAAGCTTTCTTT
d_gene: -; v_gene: TRBV11-2; j_gene: TRBJ1-6; abundance: -; CDR3aa: CASTPAGGNSPLHF; CDR3nt: TGTGCCAGCACCCCCGCGGGCGGGAATTCACCCCTCCACTTT
d_gene: -; v_gene: TRBV27; j_gene: TRBJ2-3; abundance: -; CDR3aa: CASSFQLVGADTQYF; CDR3nt: TGTGCCAGCAGTTTTCAGTTGGTGGGAGCAGATACGCAGTATTTT
d_gene: -; v_gene: TRBV25-1; j_gene: TRBJ2-1; abundance: -; CDR3aa: CASSEMLGEQFF; CDR3nt: TGTGCCAGCAGTGAAATGCTCGGTGAGCAGTTCTTC
d_gene: -; v_gene: TRBV5-6; j_gene: TRBJ1-3; abundance: once; CDR3aa: CASSFPPNSGNTIYF; CDR3nt: TGTGCCAGCAGCTTCCCCCCCAACTCTGGAAACACCATATATTTT
d_gene: TRBD2; v_gene: TRBV19; j_gene: TRBJ2-2; abundance: -; CDR3aa: CASSQGLAGATGELFF; CDR3nt: TGTGCCAGTAGTCAGGGACTAGCGGGGGCAACCGGGGAGCTGTTTTTT
d_gene: TRBD1; v_gene: TRBV12-3/TRBV12-4; j_gene: TRBJ1-5; abundance: -; CDR3aa: CASRVTGDQPQHF; CDR3nt: TGTGCCAGCAGGGTGACAGGGGATCAGCCCCAGCATTTT
d_gene: TRBD1; v_gene: TRBV6-6; j_gene: TRBJ1-5; abundance: -; CDR3aa: CASSSRDRSSNQPQHF; CDR3nt: TGTGCCAGCAGTTCCCGGGACAGGTCTAGCAATCAGCCCCAGCATTTT
d_gene: -; v_gene: TRBV19; j_gene: TRBJ2-2; abundance: -; CDR3aa: CATYRGGGLSGELFF; CDR3nt: TGTGCCACATACAGAGGGGGGGGGCTGTCCGGGGAGCTGTTTTTT
d_gene: -; v_gene: TRBV19; j_gene: TRBJ2-5; abundance: -; CDR3aa: CASRDSLQETQYF; CDR3nt: TGTGCCAGTCGGGACTCACTTCAAGAGACCCAGTACTTC
d_gene: TRBD1; v_gene: TRBV5-1; j_gene: TRBJ1-1; abundance: -; CDR3aa: CASSSVTGQTEAFF; CDR3nt: TGCGCCAGCAGCTCGGTGACGGGACAGACGGAAGCTTTCTTT
d_gene: TRBD1; v_gene: TRBV19; j_gene: TRBJ1-1; abundance: few; CDR3aa: CASNTGVNTEAFF; CDR3nt: TGTGCCAGTAATACAGGGGTAAACACTGAAGCTTTCTTT
d_gene: TRBD2; v_gene: TRBV6-5; j_gene: TRBJ2-2; abundance: -; CDR3aa: CASLAGGLRTGELFF; CDR3nt: TGTGCCAGTCTAGCGGGGGGGCTTAGGACCGGGGAGCTGTTTTTT
d_gene: -; v_gene: TRBV19; j_gene: TRBJ1-5; abundance: -; CDR3aa: CASTGDSNQPQHF; CDR3nt: TGTGCCAGTACAGGGGATAGCAATCAGCCCCAGCATTTT
d_gene: -; v_gene: TRBV5-1; j_gene: TRBJ2-6; abundance: -; CDR3aa: CASSLASGAGANVLTF; CDR3nt: TGCGCCAGCAGCTTGGCCTCAGGGGCCGGGGCCAACGTCCTGACTTTC
d_gene: TRBD1; v_gene: TRBV7-9; j_gene: TRBJ1-1; abundance: -; CDR3aa: CASSRPGGQGRTEAFF; CDR3nt: TGTGCCAGCAGCAGACCCGGCGGACAGGGAAGGACTGAAGCTTTCTTT
d_gene: TRBD1; v_gene: TRBV5-1; j_gene: TRBJ1-5; abundance: once; CDR3aa: CASSTGQGDSNQPQHF; CDR3nt: TGCGCCAGCAGTACGGGACAGGGTGATAGCAATCAGCCCCAGCATTTT